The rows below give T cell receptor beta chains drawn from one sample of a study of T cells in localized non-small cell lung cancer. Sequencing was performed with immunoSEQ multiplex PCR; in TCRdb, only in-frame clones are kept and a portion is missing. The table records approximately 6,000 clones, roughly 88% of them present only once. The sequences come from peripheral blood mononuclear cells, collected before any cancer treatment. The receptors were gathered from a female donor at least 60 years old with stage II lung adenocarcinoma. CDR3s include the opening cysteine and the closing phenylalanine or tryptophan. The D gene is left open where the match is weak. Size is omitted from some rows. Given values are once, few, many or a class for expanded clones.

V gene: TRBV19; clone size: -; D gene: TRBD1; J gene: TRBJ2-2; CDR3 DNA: TGTGCCAGTAGCTGGACAGGGGACAACACCGGGGAGCTGTTTTTT; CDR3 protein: CASSWTGDNTGELFF
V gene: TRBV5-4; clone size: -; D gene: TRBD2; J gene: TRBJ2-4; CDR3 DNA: TGTGCCAGCAGCTTGGAGGGAGGGTCAGTGATCAGCTACTTC; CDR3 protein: CASSLEGGSVISYF
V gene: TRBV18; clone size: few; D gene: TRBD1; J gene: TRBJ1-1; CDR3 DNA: TGTGCCAGCTCCCACCAGGGGGACACCACTGAAGCTTTCTTT; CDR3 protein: CASSHQGDTTEAFF
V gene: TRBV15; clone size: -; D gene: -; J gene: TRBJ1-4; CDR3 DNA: TGTGCCACCAGCAGAGACAGGGAACGACTGTTTTTT; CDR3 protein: CATSRDRERLFF
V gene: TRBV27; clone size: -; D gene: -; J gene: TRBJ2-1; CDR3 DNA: TGTGCCAGCAACACCCGTGGGGACAATGAGCAGTTCTTC; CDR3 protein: CASNTRGDNEQFF
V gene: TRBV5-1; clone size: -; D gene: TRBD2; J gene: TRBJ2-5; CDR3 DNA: TGCGCCAGCAGCCTTGGACTAGTCCAAGAGACCCAGTACTTC; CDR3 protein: CASSLGLVQETQYF
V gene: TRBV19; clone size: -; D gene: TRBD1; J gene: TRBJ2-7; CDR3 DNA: TGTGCCAGTAGTGCTACGGGACAGGGCTACGAGCAGTACTTC; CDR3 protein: CASSATGQGYEQYF
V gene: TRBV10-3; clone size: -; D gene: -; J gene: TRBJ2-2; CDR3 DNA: TGTGCCATCAGCTGGGACACCGACACCGGGGAGCTGTTTTTT; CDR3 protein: CAISWDTDTGELFF
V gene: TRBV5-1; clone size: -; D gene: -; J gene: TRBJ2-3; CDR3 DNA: TGCGCCAGCAGCCTCGACCCCGGTAGCACAGATACGCAGTATTTT; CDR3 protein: CASSLDPGSTDTQYF
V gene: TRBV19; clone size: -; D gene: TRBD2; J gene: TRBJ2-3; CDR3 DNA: TGTGCCAGTAGTCAGCGGGGGTACGGGGATACGCAGTATTTT; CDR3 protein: CASSQRGYGDTQYF
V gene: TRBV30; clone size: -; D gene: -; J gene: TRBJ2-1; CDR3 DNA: TGTGCCTGGAGCCGCACCGACGATCTTACATCTCAGTTCTTC; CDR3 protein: CAWSRTDDLTSQFF
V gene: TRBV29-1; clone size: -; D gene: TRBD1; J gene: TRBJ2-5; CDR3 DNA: TGCAGCGGCAGGGGGCGGGAGACCCAGTACTTC; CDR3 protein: CSGRGRETQYF
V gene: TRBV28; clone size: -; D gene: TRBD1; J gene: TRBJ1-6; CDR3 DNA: TGTGCCAGCACCATCGACAGGGTCGGGTCACCCCTCCACTTT; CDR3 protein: CASTIDRVGSPLHF
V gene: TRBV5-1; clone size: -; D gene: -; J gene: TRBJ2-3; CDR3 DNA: TGCGCCAGCAGCCCGGGACAACCGGGAACAGATACGCAGTATTTT; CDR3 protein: CASSPGQPGTDTQYF
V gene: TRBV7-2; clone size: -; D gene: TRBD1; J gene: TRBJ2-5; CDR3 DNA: TGTGCCAGCAGCAATTACAGGGGCGAGGAGACCCAGTACTTC; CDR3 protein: CASSNYRGEETQYF
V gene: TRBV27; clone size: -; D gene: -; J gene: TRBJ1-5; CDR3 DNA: TGTGCCAGCAGAAAGGGGGTGGGCAATCAGCCCCAGCATTTT; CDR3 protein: CASRKGVGNQPQHF
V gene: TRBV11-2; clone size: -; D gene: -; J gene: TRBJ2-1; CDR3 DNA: TGTGCCAGCAGCTTAGCCTCGGGAATAAGATTCTTC; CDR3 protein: CASSLASGIRFF
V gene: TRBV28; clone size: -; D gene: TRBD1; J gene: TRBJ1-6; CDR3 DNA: TGTGCCAGCAGTTCTGCGACAGGGACTGATAATTCACCCCTCCACTTT; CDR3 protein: CASSSATGTDNSPLHF
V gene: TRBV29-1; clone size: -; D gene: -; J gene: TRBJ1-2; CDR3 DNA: TGCAGCGTGTACGACAACTATGGCTACACCTTC; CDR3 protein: CSVYDNYGYTF
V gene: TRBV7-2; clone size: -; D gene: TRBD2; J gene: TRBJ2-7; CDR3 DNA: TGTGCCAGCAGCCCGGGACTAGCGGGAGGACTCTACGAGCAGTACTTC; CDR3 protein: CASSPGLAGGLYEQYF
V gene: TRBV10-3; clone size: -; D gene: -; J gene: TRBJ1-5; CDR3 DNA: TGTGCCATCAGTGAGTCTTGGCAGCCCCAGCATTTT; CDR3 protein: CAISESWQPQHF
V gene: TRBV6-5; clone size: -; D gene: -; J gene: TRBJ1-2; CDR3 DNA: TGTGCCAGCAGTTACCGGGGTGGCTACACCTTC; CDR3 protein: CASSYRGGYTF
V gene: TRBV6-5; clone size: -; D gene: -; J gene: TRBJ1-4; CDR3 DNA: TGTGCCAGCAGTTACTCGCATGCAACTAATGAAAAACTGTTTTTT; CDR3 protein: CASSYSHATNEKLFF
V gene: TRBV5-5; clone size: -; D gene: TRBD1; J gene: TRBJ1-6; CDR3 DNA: TGTGCCAGCAGCTTGATCCCTATTCGTTTCGGGACAGATAATTCACCCCTCCACTTT; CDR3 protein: CASSLIPIRFGTDNSPLHF
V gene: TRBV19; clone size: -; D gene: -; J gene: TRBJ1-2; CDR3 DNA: TGTGCCAGTAGGGTAGCGGCAGGCCGTAATTTCTACACCTTC; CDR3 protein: CASRVAAGRNFYTF
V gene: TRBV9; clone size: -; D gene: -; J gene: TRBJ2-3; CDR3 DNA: TGTGCCAGCAGCGTAGGGGGCGGGACCACAGATACGCAGTATTTT; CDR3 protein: CASSVGGGTTDTQYF
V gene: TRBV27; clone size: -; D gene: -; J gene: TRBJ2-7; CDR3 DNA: TGTGCCAGCAGGGGACGGATCTACGAGCAGTACTTC; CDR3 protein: CASRGRIYEQYF
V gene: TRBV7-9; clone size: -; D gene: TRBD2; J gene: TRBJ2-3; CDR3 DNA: TGTGCCAGCAGCCGGCCGGGACTAGCCCCAGATACGCAGTATTTT; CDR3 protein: CASSRPGLAPDTQYF
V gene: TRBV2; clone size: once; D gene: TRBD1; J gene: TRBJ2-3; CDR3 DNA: TGTGCCAGCAGTGAAGGGAACAGGGGATGGGCAGATACGCAGTATTTT; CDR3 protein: CASSEGNRGWADTQYF
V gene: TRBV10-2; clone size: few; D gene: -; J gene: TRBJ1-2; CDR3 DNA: TGCGCCAGCAGTGAGTCGGGGCAGGGCGATGGCTACACCTTC; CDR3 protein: CASSESGQGDGYTF
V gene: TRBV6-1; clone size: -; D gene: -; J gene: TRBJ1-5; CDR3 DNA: TGTGCCAGCAGTGGGAGGGAAACAGGTTATAGCAATCAGCCCCAGCATTTT; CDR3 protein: CASSGRETGYSNQPQHF
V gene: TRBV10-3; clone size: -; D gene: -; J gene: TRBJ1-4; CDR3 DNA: TGTGCCATCAGTGCGCACCACAGTAGATTTAATGAAAAACTGTTTTTT; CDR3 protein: CAISAHHSRFNEKLFF
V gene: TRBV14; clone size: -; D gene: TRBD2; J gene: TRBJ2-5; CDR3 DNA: TGTGCCAGCAGCCGGTACTTGGGGGGGCAAGAGACCCAGTACTTC; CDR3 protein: CASSRYLGGQETQYF
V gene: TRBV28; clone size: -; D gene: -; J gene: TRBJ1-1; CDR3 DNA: TGTGCCAGCAGTTTAAGAGGGCTCACTGAAGCTTTCTTT; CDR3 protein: CASSLRGLTEAFF
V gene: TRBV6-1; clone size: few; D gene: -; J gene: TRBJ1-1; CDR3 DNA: TGTGCCAGCAGTGAAATTTTGAACGAGTTGGCACCCGAAGCTTTCTTT; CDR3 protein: CASSEILNELAPEAFF
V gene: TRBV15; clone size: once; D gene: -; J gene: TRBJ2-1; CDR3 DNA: TGTGCCACCAGCAGAGATGGCCGGTCCTACAATGAGCAGTTCTTC; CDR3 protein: CATSRDGRSYNEQFF
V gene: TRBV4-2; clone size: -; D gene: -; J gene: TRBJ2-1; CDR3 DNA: TGTGCCAGCAGCCAAGATGGAGGGGCATCCTACAATGAGCAGTTCTTC; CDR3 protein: CASSQDGGASYNEQFF
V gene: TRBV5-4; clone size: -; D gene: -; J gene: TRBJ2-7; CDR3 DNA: TGTGCCAGCAGCTTGGGGCCTTACTACGAGCAGTACTTC; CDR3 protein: CASSLGPYYEQYF
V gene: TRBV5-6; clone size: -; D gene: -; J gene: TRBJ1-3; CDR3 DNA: TGTGCCAGCAGCCCGAGGAGATATTTAGGACAGAGCTCTGGAAACACCATATATTTT; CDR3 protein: CASSPRRYLGQSSGNTIYF
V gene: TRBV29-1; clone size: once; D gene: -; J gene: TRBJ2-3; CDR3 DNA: TGCAGCGTTGCGGACACCCCTGATACGCAGTATTTT; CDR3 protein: CSVADTPDTQYF
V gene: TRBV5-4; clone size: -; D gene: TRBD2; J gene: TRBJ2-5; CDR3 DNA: TGTGCCAGCAGCTTGGCCGGGACTAGCGCCGGGGGGGCCCAGTACTTC; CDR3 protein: CASSLAGTSAGGAQYF
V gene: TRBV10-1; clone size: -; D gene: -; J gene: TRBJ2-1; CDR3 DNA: TGCGCCAGCAGTGACAGTCGGTCCCTCCCCTACAATGAGCAGTTCTTC; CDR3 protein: CASSDSRSLPYNEQFF
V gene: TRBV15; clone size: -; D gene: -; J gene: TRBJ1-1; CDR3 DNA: TGTGCCACCAGCAGAGATCGGGGGGCAGCGAACACTGAAGCTTTCTTT; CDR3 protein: CATSRDRGAANTEAFF
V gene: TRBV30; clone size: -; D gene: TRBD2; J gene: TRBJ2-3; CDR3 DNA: TGTGCCTGGAGTGTTCTGGCGGGAGAGAGGGGCACAGATACGCAGTATTTT; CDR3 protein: CAWSVLAGERGTDTQYF
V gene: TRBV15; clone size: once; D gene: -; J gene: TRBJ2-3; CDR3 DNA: TGTGCCACCAGCAGAGATCTGGTTGGTACGCAGTATTTT; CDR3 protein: CATSRDLVGTQYF
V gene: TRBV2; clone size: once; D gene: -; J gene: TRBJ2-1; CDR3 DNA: TGTGCCAGTCGACGGGCAGACTCCTACAATGAGCAGTTCTTC; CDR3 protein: CASRRADSYNEQFF
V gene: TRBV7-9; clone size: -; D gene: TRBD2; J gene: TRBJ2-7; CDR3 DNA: TGTGCCAGCAGCTTAGGACTAGCGGGAACGGAGGACGAGCAGTACTTC; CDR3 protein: CASSLGLAGTEDEQYF
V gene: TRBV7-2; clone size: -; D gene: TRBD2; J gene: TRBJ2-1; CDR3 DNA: TGTGCCAGCAGCTTAACCGGGGGGACTTCCTTAAATGAGCAGTTCTTC; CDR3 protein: CASSLTGGTSLNEQFF
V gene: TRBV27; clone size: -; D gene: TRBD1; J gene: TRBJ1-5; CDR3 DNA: TGTGCCAGCAGTTTAGCACCGGGACAGGGGACGGGCAATCAGCCCCAGCATTTT; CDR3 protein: CASSLAPGQGTGNQPQHF
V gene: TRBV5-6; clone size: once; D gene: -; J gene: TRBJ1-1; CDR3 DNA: TGTGCCAGCACCCAACCAGGGGCCGAAGCTTTCTTT; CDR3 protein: CASTQPGAEAFF
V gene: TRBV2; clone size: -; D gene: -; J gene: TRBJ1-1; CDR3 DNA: TGTGCCAGCAGTGAAGAGGGTTGGACTGAAGCTTTCTTT; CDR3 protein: CASSEEGWTEAFF
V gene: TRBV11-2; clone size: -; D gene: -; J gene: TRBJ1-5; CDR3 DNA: TGTGCCAGCAGCTTAGACAGAGATCAGCCCCAGCATTTT; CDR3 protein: CASSLDRDQPQHF
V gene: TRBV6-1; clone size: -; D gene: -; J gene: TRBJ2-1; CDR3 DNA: TGTGCCATAGACCTACTCAATGAGCAGTTCTTC; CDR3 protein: CAIDLLNEQFF
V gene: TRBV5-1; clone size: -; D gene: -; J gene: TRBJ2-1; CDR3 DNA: TGCGCCAGCAGCTTGGGTCAAGCCCAGGATGAGCAGTTCTTC; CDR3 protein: CASSLGQAQDEQFF
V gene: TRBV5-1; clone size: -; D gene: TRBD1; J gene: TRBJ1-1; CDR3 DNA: TGCGCCAGCAGCTTGGGACAGGGGGCAGGAAACACTGAAGCTTTCTTT; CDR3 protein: CASSLGQGAGNTEAFF
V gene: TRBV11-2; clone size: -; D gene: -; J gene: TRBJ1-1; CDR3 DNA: TGTGCCAGCAGCCAAACGTACTTGGGCACTGAAGCTTTCTTT; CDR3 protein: CASSQTYLGTEAFF
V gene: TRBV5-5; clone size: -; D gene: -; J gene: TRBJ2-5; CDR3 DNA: TGTGCCAGCAGCCCCCCCAGAGAGACCCAGTACTTC; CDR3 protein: CASSPPRETQYF
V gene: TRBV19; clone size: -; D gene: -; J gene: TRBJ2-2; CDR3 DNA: TGTGCCAGTAGTTCCGGCGGGATAGAGTCCGGGGAGCTGTTTTTT; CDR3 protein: CASSSGGIESGELFF
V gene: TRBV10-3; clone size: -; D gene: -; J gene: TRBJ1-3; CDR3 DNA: TGTGCCATCAGTGAGTCAGAAGACTCTGGAAACACCATATATTTT; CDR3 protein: CAISESEDSGNTIYF
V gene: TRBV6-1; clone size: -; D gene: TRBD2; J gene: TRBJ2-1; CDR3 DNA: TGTGCCAGCAGTGAGATAGCGGGAGGCCCCAATGAGCAGTTCTTC; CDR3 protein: CASSEIAGGPNEQFF